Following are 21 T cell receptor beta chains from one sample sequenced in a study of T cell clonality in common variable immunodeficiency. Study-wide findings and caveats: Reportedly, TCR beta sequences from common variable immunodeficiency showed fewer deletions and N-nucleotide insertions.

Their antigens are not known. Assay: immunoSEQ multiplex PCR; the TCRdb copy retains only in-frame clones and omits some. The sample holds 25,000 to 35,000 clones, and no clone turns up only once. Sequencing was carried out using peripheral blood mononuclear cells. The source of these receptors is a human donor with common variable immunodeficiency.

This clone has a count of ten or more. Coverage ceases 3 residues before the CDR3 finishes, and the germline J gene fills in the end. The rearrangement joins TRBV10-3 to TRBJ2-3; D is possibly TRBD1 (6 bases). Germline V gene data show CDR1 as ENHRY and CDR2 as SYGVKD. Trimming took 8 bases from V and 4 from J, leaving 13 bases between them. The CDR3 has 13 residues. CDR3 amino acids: CAILLQGPDTQYF. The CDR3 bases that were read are TGTGCCATCCTCTTACAGGGCCCAGATACG.

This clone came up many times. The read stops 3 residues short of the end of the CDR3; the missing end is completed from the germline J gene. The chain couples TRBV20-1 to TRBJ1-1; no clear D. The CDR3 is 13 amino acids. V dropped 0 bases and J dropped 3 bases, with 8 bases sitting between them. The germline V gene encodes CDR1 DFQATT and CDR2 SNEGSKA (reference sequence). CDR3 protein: CSAREDTYTEAFF. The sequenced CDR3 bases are TGCAGTGCTAGAGAAGACACCTACACTGAA.

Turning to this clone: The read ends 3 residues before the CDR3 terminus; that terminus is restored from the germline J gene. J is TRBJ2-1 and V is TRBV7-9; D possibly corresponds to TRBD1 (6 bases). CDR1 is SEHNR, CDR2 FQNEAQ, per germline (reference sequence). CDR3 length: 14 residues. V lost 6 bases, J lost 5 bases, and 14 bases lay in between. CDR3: CASRLSTGDNEQFF. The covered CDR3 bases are TGTGCCAGCAGACTTTCGACAGGAGACAATGAG. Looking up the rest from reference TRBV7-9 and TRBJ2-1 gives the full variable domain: DTGVSQNPRHKITKRGQNVTFRCDPISEHNRLYWYRQTLGQGPEFLTYFQNEAQLEKSRLLSDRFSAERPKGSFSTLEIQRTEQGDSAMYLCASRLSTGDNEQFFGPGTRLTVL.

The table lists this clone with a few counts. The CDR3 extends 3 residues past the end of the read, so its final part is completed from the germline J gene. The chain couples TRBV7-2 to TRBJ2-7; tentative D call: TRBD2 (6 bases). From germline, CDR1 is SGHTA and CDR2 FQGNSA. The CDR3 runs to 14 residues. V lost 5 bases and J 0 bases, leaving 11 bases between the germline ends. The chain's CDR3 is CASSQASVSYEQYF. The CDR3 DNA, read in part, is TGTGCCAGCAGCCAGGCTAGCGTCTCCTACGAG.

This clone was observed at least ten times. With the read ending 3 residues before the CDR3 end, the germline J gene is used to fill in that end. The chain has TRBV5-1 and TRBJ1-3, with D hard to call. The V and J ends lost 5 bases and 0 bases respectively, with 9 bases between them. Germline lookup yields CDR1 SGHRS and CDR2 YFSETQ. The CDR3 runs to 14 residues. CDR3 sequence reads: CASRDTSSGNTIYF. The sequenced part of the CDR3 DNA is TGCGCCAGCAGAGACACTTCCTCTGGAAACACC.

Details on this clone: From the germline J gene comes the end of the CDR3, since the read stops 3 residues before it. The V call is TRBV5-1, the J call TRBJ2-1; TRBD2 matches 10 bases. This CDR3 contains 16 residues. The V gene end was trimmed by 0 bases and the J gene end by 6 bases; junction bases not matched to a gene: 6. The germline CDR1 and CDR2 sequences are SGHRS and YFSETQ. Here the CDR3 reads CASSLGLAGGGNEQFF. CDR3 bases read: TGCGCCAGCAGCTTGGGACTAGCGGGTGGTGGCAATGAG.

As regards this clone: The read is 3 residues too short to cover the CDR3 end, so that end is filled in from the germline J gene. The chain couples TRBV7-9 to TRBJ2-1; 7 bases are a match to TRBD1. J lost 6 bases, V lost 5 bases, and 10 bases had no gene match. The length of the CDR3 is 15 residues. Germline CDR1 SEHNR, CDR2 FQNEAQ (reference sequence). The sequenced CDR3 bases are TGTGCCAGCAGCCTAACGGGACAGTTTTTCAATGAG. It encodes CASSLTGQFFNE. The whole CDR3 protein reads CASSLTGQFFNEQFF.

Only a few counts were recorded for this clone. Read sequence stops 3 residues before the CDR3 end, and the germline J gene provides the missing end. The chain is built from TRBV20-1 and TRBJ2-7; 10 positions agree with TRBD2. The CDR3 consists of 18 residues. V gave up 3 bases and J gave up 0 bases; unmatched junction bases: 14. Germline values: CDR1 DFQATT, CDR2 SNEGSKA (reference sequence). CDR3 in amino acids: CSASTSLAGERSSYEQYF. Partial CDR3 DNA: TGCAGTGCTAGTACTAGTCTAGCGGGAGAAAGAAGCTCCTACGAG.

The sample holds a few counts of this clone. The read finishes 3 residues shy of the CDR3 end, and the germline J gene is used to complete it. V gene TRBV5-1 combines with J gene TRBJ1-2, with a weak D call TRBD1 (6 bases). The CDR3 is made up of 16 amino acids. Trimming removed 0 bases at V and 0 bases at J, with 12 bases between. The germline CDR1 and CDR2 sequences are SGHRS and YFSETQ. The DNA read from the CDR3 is TGCGCCAGCAGCTTGGGGGACACAAGGGCTAACTATGGC. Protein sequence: CASSLGDTRANYG. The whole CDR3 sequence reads CASSLGDTRANYGYTF.

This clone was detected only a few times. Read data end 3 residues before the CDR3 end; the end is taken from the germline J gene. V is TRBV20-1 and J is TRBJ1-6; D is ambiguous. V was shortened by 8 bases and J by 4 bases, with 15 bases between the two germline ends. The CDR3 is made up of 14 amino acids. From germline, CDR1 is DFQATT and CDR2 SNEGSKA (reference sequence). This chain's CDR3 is CSSKGPLYNSPLHF. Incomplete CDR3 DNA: TGCAGTTCAAAAGGTCCGCTTTATAATTCACCC.

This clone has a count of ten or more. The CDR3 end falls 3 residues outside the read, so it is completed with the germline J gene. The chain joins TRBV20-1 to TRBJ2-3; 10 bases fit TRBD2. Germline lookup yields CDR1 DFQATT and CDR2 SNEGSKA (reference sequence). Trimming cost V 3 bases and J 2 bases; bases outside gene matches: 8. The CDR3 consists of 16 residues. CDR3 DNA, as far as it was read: TGCAGTGCTAGTAATCTAGCGGGAGATATCACAGATACG. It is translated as CSASNLAGDITDT. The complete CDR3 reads CSASNLAGDITDTQYF.

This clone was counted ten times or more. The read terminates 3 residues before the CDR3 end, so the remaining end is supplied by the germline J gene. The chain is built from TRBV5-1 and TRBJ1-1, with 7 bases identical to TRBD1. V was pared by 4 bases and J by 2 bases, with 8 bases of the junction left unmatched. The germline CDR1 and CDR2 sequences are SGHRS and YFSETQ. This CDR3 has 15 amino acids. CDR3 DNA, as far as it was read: TGCGCCAGCAGCCCGGGACAGATGACAAACACTGAA. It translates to CASSPGQMTNTE. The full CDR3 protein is CASSPGQMTNTEAFF.

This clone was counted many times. CDR3 sequence reads: CASRSGTRDGNTQYF. The CDR3 DNA, read in part, is TGTGCCAGCAGATCCGGGACTAGAGACGGGAATACG. The J gene is TRBJ2-3, the V gene TRBV2; TRBD2 matches 8 bases. The read ends 3 residues shy of where the CDR3 ends; the end is completed using the germline J gene. This CDR3 region has 15 residues. V shed 6 bases and J 7 bases; nucleotides not matched to a gene: 12. The germline V gene encodes CDR1 SNHLY and CDR2 FYNNEI.

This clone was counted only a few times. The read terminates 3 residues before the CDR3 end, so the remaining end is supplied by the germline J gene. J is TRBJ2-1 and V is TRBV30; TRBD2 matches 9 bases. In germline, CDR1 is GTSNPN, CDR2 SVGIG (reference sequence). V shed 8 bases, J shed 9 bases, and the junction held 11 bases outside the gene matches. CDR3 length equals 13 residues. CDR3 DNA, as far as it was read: TGTGCCGAGTCGCCTAGCGGGATTAGTGAG. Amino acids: CAESPSGISE. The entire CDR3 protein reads CAESPSGISEQFF.

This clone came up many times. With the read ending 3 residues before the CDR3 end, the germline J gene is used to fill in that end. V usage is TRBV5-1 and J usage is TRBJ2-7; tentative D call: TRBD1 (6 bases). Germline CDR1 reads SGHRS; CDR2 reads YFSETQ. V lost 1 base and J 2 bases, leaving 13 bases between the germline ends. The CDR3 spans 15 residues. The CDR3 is CASSLSRQDPYEQYF. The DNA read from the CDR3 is TGCGCCAGCAGCTTGTCGCGACAGGACCCCTACGAG. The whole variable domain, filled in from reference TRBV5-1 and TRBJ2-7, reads KAGVTQTPRYLIKTRGQQVTLSCSPISGHRSVSWYQQTPGQGLQFLFEYFSETQRNKGNFPGRFSGRQFSNSRSEMNVSTLELGDSALYLCASSLSRQDPYEQYFGPGTRLTVT.

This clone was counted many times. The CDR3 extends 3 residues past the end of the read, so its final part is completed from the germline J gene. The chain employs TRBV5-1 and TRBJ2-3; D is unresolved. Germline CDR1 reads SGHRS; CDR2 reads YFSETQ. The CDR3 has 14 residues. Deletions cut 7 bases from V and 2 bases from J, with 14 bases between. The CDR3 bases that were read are TGCGCCAGCGCCCGGCAGGCCTACACAGATACG. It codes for CASARQAYTDT. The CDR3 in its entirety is CASARQAYTDTQYF.

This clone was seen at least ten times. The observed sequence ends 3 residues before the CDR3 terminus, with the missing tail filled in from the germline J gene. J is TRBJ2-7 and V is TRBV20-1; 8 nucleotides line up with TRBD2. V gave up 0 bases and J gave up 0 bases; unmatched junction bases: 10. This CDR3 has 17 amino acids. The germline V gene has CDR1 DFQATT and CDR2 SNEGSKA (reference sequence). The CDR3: CSARDPPGLAPSYEQYF. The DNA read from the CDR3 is TGCAGTGCTAGAGATCCCCCTGGACTAGCCCCCTCCTACGAG.

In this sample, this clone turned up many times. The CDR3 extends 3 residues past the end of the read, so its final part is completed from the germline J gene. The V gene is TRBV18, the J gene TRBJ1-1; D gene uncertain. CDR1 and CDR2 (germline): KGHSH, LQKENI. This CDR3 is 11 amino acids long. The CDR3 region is CASSPGREAFF. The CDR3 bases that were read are TGTGCCAGCTCACCGGGCAGAGAA.

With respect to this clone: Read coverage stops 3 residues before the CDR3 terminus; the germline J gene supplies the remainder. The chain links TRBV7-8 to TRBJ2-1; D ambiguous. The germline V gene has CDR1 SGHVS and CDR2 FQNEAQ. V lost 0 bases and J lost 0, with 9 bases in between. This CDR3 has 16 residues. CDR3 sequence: CASSLAAGLSYNEQFF. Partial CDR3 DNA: TGTGCCAGCAGCTTAGCAGCTGGGCTCTCCTACAATGAG. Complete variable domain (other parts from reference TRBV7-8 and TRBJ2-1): GAGVSQSPRYKVAKRGQDVALRCDPISGHVSLFWYQQALGQGPEFLTYFQNEAQLDKSGLPSDRFFAERPEGSVSTLKIQRTQQEDSAVYLCASSLAAGLSYNEQFFGPGTRLTVL.

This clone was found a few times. CDR3 region: CASSPATYNEQFF. Partial CDR3 DNA: TGTGCCAGTAGTCCCGCTACCTACAATGAG. V usage is TRBV19 and J usage is TRBJ2-1; D gene uncertain. From the germline J gene comes the end of the CDR3, since the read stops 3 residues before it. This CDR3 comprises 13 residues. V dropped 5 bases and J dropped 2 bases, with 7 bases sitting between them. Germline CDR1 is LNHDA and CDR2 is SQIVND (reference sequence).

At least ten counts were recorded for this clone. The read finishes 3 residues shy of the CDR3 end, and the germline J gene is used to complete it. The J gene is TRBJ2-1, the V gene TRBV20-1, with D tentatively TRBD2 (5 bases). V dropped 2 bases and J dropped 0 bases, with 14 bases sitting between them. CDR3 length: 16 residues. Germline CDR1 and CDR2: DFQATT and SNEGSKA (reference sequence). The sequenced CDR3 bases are TGCAGTGCTAGAACTCTGGGCGGGCGCTCCTACAATGAG. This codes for CSARTLGGRSYNE. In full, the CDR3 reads CSARTLGGRSYNEQFF.